The 22 T cell receptor beta chains listed next were all sequenced from one sample in a study of T cell repertoires in cytomegalovirus infection. A single record per CDR3 protein comes from TCRdb applying MiXCR to the reads. Found here are some 940,000 distinct CDR3 sequences, less than 35% of them singletons; the top ten hold more than 13%. The antigens these receptors bind are not known. This material consisted of cultured CD8+ T cells from PBMCs, taken from culture after CMV antigen stimulation. The receptors originated from a human donor in good health (CMV status not recorded). Some clones in this sample may be carry-over from other donors' samples.

This chain uses TRBV14 with TRBJ2-1, with D perhaps matching TRBD1 or TRBD2 (6 bases each). The CDR3 is made up of 17 amino acids. The germline V gene encodes CDR1 SGHDN and CDR2 FVKESK. With 0 bases removed from V and 0 bases from J, the gap between germline ends came to 12 bases. Written as DNA, the CDR3 is TGTGCCAGCAGCCAAGATAAGGGGGGTCTCTCCTACAATGAGCAGTTCTTC. Amino acids: CASSQDKGGLSYNEQFF.

This clonotype was counted ten times or more. V gene TRBV7-6 combines with J gene TRBJ2-3; no clear D. V shed 2 bases and J shed 1 base, with 7 bases lying between them. Germline CDR1 and CDR2: SGHVS and FNYEAQ. This CDR3 comprises 14 residues. The CDR3 reads CASSLHPGTDTQYF. Here the CDR3 DNA reads TGTGCCAGCAGCTTACATCCGGGCACAGATACGCAGTATTTT.

This chain connects TRBV10-3 to TRBJ2-7; TRBD1 agrees at 9 bases. The junction had 8 bases not matched to a gene; V was cut back by 5 bases and J by 3 bases. Germline V CDR1 and CDR2: ENHRY, SYGVKD. The CDR3 spans 15 residues. The CDR3 coding sequence is TGTGCCATCAGTACCGACAGGGGGGGTTTCTACGAGCAGTACTTC. It yields the protein CAISTDRGGFYEQYF.

A word on this clonotype: A much larger clone lies one base from this, so it may be a read error. The rearrangement joins TRBV7-9 to TRBJ1-5, with 7 bases matching TRBD1. J gave up 3 bases and V 0 bases, and 14 bases lay outside the gene matches. Germline V gene lookup returns CDR1 SEHNR and CDR2 FQNEAQ (reference sequence). CDR3 size: 19 residues. CDR3 sequence: CASSLALWQGEEDNQPQHF. The CDR3, as DNA: TGTGCCAGCAGCTTAGCGCTTTGGCAGGGGGAAGAGGACAATCAGCCCCAGCATTTT.

This clonotype was seen only a few times. The chain joins TRBV6-2 or TRBV6-3 to TRBJ1-1; TRBD1 might be the D (5 bases). Trimming pared 2 bases from V and 5 bases from J, leaving 18 bases between. Germline CDR1 and CDR2: MNHEY and SVGEGT. This CDR3 is built from 16 residues. Here the CDR3 reads CASSYPTLAGITEAFF. CDR3 in DNA: TGTGCCAGCAGTTACCCGACTCTGGCAGGGATTACTGAAGCTTTCTTT.

This clonotype was detected a few times. This sequence joins TRBV6-1 and TRBJ2-1, with a possible D match to TRBD2 (6 bases). Germline V gene sequence: CDR1 MNHNS, CDR2 SASEGT. The V end was cut by 6 bases, the J end by 0 bases, with 12 bases between. The CDR3 length is 15 residues. The CDR3 here is CASSGDFSSYNEQFF. The DNA of the CDR3 is TGTGCCAGCAGCGGGGACTTTAGCTCCTACAATGAGCAGTTCTTC.

The chain combines TRBV6-5 with TRBJ1-1; weak D call: TRBD1 (5 bases). Germline CDR1 is MNHEY and CDR2 is SVGAGI. The CDR3 has 14 amino acids. V was trimmed by 0 bases and J by 7 bases, leaving 12 bases between them. This chain's CDR3 is CASSYSYGGSEAFF. The CDR3 bases are TGTGCCAGCAGTTACTCTTACGGGGGTAGTGAAGCTTTCTTT.

This clonotype appeared a few times. The chain links TRBV7-8 to TRBJ1-4; 8 nucleotides match TRBD1. CDR3 length equals 15 residues. V shed 5 bases, J shed 11 bases, and the junction held 13 bases outside the gene matches. Germline assignment: CDR1 SGHVS and CDR2 FQNEAQ. The CDR3 protein is CASSVWTGRGWKLFF. DNA of the CDR3: TGTGCCAGCAGCGTTTGGACAGGGAGAGGGTGGAAACTGTTTTTT.

This chain links TRBV6-1 with TRBJ1-6, with a possible D match to TRBD1 (5 bases). The V and J ends lost 5 bases and 10 bases respectively, with 21 bases between them. Germline V CDR1 and CDR2: MNHNS, SASEGT. This CDR3 contains 16 residues. For the CDR3, the DNA is TGTGCCAGCAGTAGTTACAGGATCTCCCTCGCCTCACCCCTCCACTTT. Encoded protein: CASSSYRISLASPLHF.

This clonotype was seen a few times. Written as DNA, the CDR3 is TGTGCCAGCAGTTGGGGCAGGGGTACGCAGTATTTT. It translates to CASSWGRGTQYF. The V call is TRBV27, the J call TRBJ2-3, with D possibly TRBD1 on 6 matching bases. Trimming took 4 bases from V and 8 from J, leaving 10 bases between them. Germline values: CDR1 MNHEY, CDR2 SMNVEV (reference sequence). The CDR3 totals 12 residues.

The chain links TRBV25-1 to TRBJ1-1, with 7 bases identical to TRBD1. The germline CDR1 and CDR2 sequences are MGHDK and SYGVNS. Trimming at V came to 1 base and at J to 6 bases, leaving 11 bases not matched to a gene. The CDR3 has 16 amino acids. The CDR3 region is CASSESPGGPGPEAFF. The DNA for the CDR3 is TGTGCCAGCAGTGAATCCCCAGGGGGACCGGGCCCTGAAGCTTTCTTT.

V gene TRBV9 combines with J gene TRBJ2-5; D uncertain. The CDR3 consists of 14 residues. In germline, CDR1 is SGDLS, CDR2 YYNGEE. V dropped 0 bases and J dropped 1 base, with 7 bases sitting between them. The CDR3 loop reads CASSVESTQETQYF. The DNA of the CDR3 is TGTGCCAGCAGCGTAGAGTCAACCCAAGAGACCCAGTACTTC.

This chain uses TRBV27 with TRBJ2-7; tentative D call: TRBD2 (6 bases). Per germline, CDR1 MNHEY and CDR2 SMNVEV (reference sequence). Trimming shortened V by 5 bases and J by 3 bases, and 14 bases separated the two germline ends. The CDR3 contains 14 residues. The CDR3 DNA sequence: TGTGCCAGCAGTCCCGAACTAGCCGGCTACGAGCAGTACTTC. It is translated as CASSPELAGYEQYF.

V is TRBV5-1 and J is TRBJ2-7, with D perhaps TRBD2 (6 bases). The V and J ends lost 3 bases and 3 bases respectively, with 16 bases between them. CDR1 and CDR2 from the germline V gene are SGHRS and YFSETQ. There are 15 residues in the CDR3. The DNA for the CDR3 is TGCGCCAGCAGCTGGACCACCGGAGGGTTCTACGAGCAGTACTTC. The encoded protein is CASSWTTGGFYEQYF.

This chain joins TRBV9 and TRBJ1-1, with D hard to call. Germline CDR1 reads SGDLS; CDR2 reads YYNGEE. V gave up 0 bases and J gave up 5 bases, with 8 bases separating them. This CDR3 spans 13 amino acids. This CDR3 reads CASSVVAATEAFF. The CDR3 nucleotides are TGTGCCAGCAGCGTAGTGGCGGCAACTGAAGCTTTCTTT.

V usage is TRBV10-2 and J usage is TRBJ1-1, with a weak D call TRBD1 (5 bases). This CDR3 spans 14 amino acids. V was pared by 6 bases and J by 3 bases, with 14 bases between. Germline lookup yields CDR1 WSHSY and CDR2 SAAADI. The CDR3 DNA follows: TGCGCCAGCAGCGTGACGACAGTATACACTGAAGCTTTCTTT. It specifies CASSVTTVYTEAFF.

The chain couples TRBV9 to TRBJ1-2; TRBD1 agrees at 7 bases. Trimming removed 3 bases from V and 9 bases from J; junction bases left unmatched: 11. The CDR3 totals 14 residues. CDR1 SGDLS and CDR2 YYNGEE come from the germline V gene. The CDR3: CASSARDSQTSYTF. As DNA, the CDR3 is TGTGCCAGCAGCGCTAGGGACAGCCAAACCAGCTACACCTTC.

The table lists this clonotype with a few counts. The chain joins TRBV15 to TRBJ2-1; D gene ambiguous. The germline CDR1 and CDR2 sequences are LNHNV and YYDKDF (reference sequence). CDR3 length: 13 residues. V was trimmed by 5 bases and J by 9 bases, leaving 14 bases between them. The CDR3 region is CATSLRGRVEQFF. DNA for the CDR3: TGTGCCACCAGCCTACGCGGTAGGGTTGAGCAGTTCTTC.

Comment on this clonotype: At one of its ends the junction is not consistent with the germline gene, which may arise from a read error. The rearrangement links TRBV7-3 to TRBJ2-1; tentatively, D is TRBD1 (6 bases). This CDR3 has 14 residues. Germline loops: CDR1 SGHTA, CDR2 FQGTGA. CDR3 sequence: CTSRGASGANEQFF. The CDR3 DNA reads as TGTACCAGCAGGGGCGCTAGTGGGGCCAATGAGCAGTTCTTC. The variable domain in full, with the rest retrieved from reference TRBV7-3 and TRBJ2-1, is GAGVSQTPSNKVTEKGKYVELRCDPISGHTALYWYRQSLGQGPEFLIYFQGTGAADDSGLPNDRFFAVRPEGSVSTLKIQRTERGDSAVYLCTSRGASGANEQFFGPGTRLTVL.

This clonotype was seen a handful of times. The chain carries TRBV12-3 or TRBV12-4 and TRBJ1-1, with D maybe TRBD1 (5 bases). This CDR3 is built from 17 residues. V was trimmed by 3 bases and J by 2 bases, leaving 19 bases between them. CDR3 residues: CASSFVLPGGKNTEAFF. CDR3 DNA sequence: TGTGCCAGCAGTTTCGTGCTACCTGGGGGGAAAAACACTGAAGCTTTCTTT.

The rearrangement uses TRBV6-2 or TRBV6-3 and TRBJ2-1; possibly TRBD1 for D (6 bases). There are 16 residues in the CDR3. Trimming took off 2 bases at V and 0 bases at J, with 11 bases between the two ends. CDR1 and CDR2 (germline): MNHEY, SVGEGT. The CDR3 DNA reads TGTGCCAGCAGTTACAACAGGGCAAGCTCCTACAATGAGCAGTTCTTC. Its protein product is CASSYNRASSYNEQFF.

This clonotype was counted at least ten times. The chain couples TRBV7-2 to TRBJ2-2; D gene ambiguous. CDR1 SGHTA and CDR2 FQGNSA come from the germline V gene. The CDR3 consists of 16 residues. The ends were cut back, 0 bases at V and 1 base at J, with 9 bases in the middle. CDR3 region: CASSLAHMGNTGELFF. CDR3 bases: TGTGCCAGCAGCTTAGCGCACATGGGGAACACCGGGGAGCTGTTTTTT.